The 6 T cell receptor beta chains in this list originate from one sample, sequenced in a study of cytomegalovirus exposure and HLA in healthy donors. The primer mix had 60 Vbeta and 13 Jbeta primers. The method was immunoSEQ multiplex PCR; TCRdb's version includes in-frame clones alone and lacks a portion of them. This sample has 110,000 to 150,000 clones, with around three quarters found just once. Input material: PBMCs. The receptors originated from a woman aged 60-75 years in good health and CMV-seropositive.

The V gene is TRBV18, the J gene TRBJ1-4, with 7 nucleotides matching TRBD1. Unmatched junction bases numbered 0, after V lost 4 bases and J lost 1 base. Germline CDR1 is KGHSH and CDR2 is LQKENI. CDR3 length: 14 residues. In nucleotides, the CDR3 is TGTGCCAGCTCACGGGACAGAACTAATGAAAAACTGTTTTTT. As protein: CASSRDRTNEKLFF.

The V call is TRBV28, the J call TRBJ1-2, with D perhaps TRBD1 (5 bases). Germline V gene sequence: CDR1 MDHEN, CDR2 SYDVKM. This CDR3 spans 16 amino acids. The V end was cut by 2 bases, the J end by 2 bases, with 15 bases between. The CDR3, as DNA: TGTGCCAGCAGTTTACCCCGGGGACTTCCAAACTATGGCTACACCTTC. Translation: CASSLPRGLPNYGYTF.

This sequence joins TRBV4-1 and TRBJ2-7, with D possibly matching TRBD1 (6 bases). In germline, CDR1 is MGHRA, CDR2 YSYEKL. V was trimmed by 4 bases and J by 6 bases, leaving 19 bases between them. The CDR3 extends over 15 amino acids. CDR3 nucleotides: TGCGCCAGCAGCCGAGGAAGGGGGTTAGCTCGCGAGCAGTACTTC. Translating gives CASSRGRGLAREQYF.

The chain employs TRBV28 and TRBJ1-5; D is undetermined. CDR3 length: 12 amino acids. V was cut by 3 bases and J by 7 bases, with 7 bases left in between. The germline CDR1 and CDR2 sequences are MDHEN and SYDVKM. The CDR3 is CASSFPGQPQHF. The CDR3 coding sequence is TGTGCCAGCAGTTTCCCCGGGCAGCCCCAGCATTTT.

The chain employs TRBV4-2 and TRBJ2-1; 8 nucleotides line up with TRBD2. Germline-derived CDR1 and CDR2 are LGHNA and YNFKEQ. J was trimmed by 4 bases and V by 0 bases; bases with no gene match: 5. The CDR3 covers 16 residues. The CDR3 reads CASSQDRLARYNEQFF. CDR3 nucleotide sequence: TGTGCCAGCAGCCAAGATCGACTAGCGCGATACAATGAGCAGTTCTTC.

This clone occurred a few times. The genes are TRBV29-1 and TRBJ2-1; D call uncertain. The CDR3 runs 13 residues. V shed 1 base and J shed 3 bases, with 7 bases lying between them. Per germline, CDR1 SQVTM and CDR2 ANQGSEA. The CDR3 spells CSVEGNSYNEQFF. The CDR3 bases are TGCAGCGTTGAAGGGAACAGCTACAATGAGCAGTTCTTC.